The source of this T cell receptor beta chain is a study of OX40 agonist ivuxolimab in advanced cancers. Study background: Ivuxolimab, an antibody acting as an agonist of OX40 (CD134), was used to treat patients. A history of anti-PD-1, anti-PD-L1 or anti-CTLA-4 therapy was acceptable, and 40% had some.

The CDR3 is 15 residues long. Looked up from germline, CDR1 is SGHTA and CDR2 is FQGTGA. V was clipped by 1 base and J by 4 bases, with 13 bases between them. Study-wide results and caveats: Expanded peripheral T cells had an undetermined antigen specificity. At doses 0.1 to 3.0 mg/kg, CD4+ and CD8+ clones expanded.

With respect to this clone: Antigen: not known.

TCRdb's copy holds only in-frame clones and misses some; the assay was immunoSEQ multiplex PCR. Of about 72,000 clones in the sample, roughly 90% were seen once. This TCR was sampled from an adult with an advanced solid tumor such as melanoma, head and neck, liver or kidney cancer. Sequenced material: CD4+ or CD8+ T cells sorted from blood, taken in a trial of the OX40 agonist ivuxolimab. This chain uses TRBV7-3 with TRBJ1-2; D is ambiguous. The DNA of the CDR3 is TGTGCCAGCAGCTTAAGCCCTGGGTCATCCTATGGCTACACCTTC. It yields the protein CASSLSPGSSYGYTF. The whole variable domain, remainder taken from reference TRBV7-3 and TRBJ1-2, is GAGVSQTPSNKVTEKGKYVELRCDPISGHTALYWYRQSLGQGPEFLIYFQGTGAADDSGLPNDRFFAVRPEGSVSTLKIQRTERGDSAVYLCASSLSPGSSYGYTFGSGTRLTVV.